The 8 T cell receptor beta chains below come from one sample, sequenced in a study. Via MiXCR, TCRdb re-called the 5' RACE reads, giving one row per CDR3 protein. This table has roughly 55,000 distinct CDR3 sequences, about 25% appearing once. Material: tumor-infiltrating naive CD4+ T cells sorted from the breast tumor. The subset is: naive CD4+ T cells, CD4+CD45RA+CD25-. The receptor set was obtained from a female donor with breast cancer.

This clonotype was detected a few times. The chain recombines TRBV7-8 with TRBJ1-1; TRBD1 matches at 7 bases. This CDR3 has 15 residues. After removal of 6 bases from V and 2 bases from J, the junction contained 9 bases not matched to a gene. Per the germline V gene, CDR1 is SGHVS and CDR2 is FQNEAQ. CDR3 sequence reads: CASSPRGTVNTEAFF. CDR3 DNA: TGTGCCAGCAGTCCTAGGGGGACAGTAAACACTGAAGCTTTCTTT.

V gene TRBV7-2 combines with J gene TRBJ2-6; TRBD1 matches at 7 bases. The CDR3 length is 16 residues. J gave up 4 bases and V 5 bases, and 8 bases lay outside the gene matches. The germline V gene has CDR1 SGHTA and CDR2 FQGNSA. The CDR3 here is CASSLKGGTGANVLTF. In DNA, the CDR3 is TGTGCCAGCAGCCTTAAAGGGGGCACAGGGGCCAACGTCCTGACTTTC.

This sequence joins TRBV5-6 and TRBJ1-1; tentative D call: TRBD1 (5 bases). This CDR3 spans 14 amino acids. Germline CDR1 reads SGHDT; CDR2 reads YYEEEE. V gave up 4 bases and J gave up 3 bases, with 13 bases separating them. The CDR3 here is CASSRDRGYTEAFF. Written as DNA, the CDR3 is TGTGCCAGCAGCCGGGACCGCGGATACACTGAAGCTTTCTTT.

As DNA, the CDR3 is TGTGCCAGCAGTTGGGACAGGGACTACGAGCAGTACTTC. It encodes CASSWDRDYEQYF. V gene TRBV6-2 or TRBV6-3 combines with J gene TRBJ2-7, with TRBD1 matching 9 bases. The CDR3 is 13 residues long. V lost 4 bases, J lost 3 bases, and 1 base stayed unmatched. CDR1 is MNHEY and CDR2 is SVGEGT in the germline V gene.

This rearrangement joins TRBV5-1 to TRBJ1-1; 10 positions match TRBD1. Germline assignment: CDR1 SGHRS and CDR2 YFSETQ. CDR3 size: 15 residues. The V and J ends lost 3 bases and 4 bases, in that order; junction bases with no gene match: 6. The CDR3 nucleotides are TGCGCCAGCAGCTGGGGGACAGGGGAGAGCACTGAAGCTTTCTTT. Amino acids: CASSWGTGESTEAFF. Full variable domain (rest looked up from reference TRBV5-1 and TRBJ1-1): KAGVTQTPRYLIKTRGQQVTLSCSPISGHRSVSWYQQTPGQGLQFLFEYFSETQRNKGNFPGRFSGRQFSNSRSEMNVSTLELGDSALYLCASSWGTGESTEAFFGQGTRLTVV.

This clonotype was seen a few times. The chain links TRBV7-2 to TRBJ2-1; TRBD2 agrees at 16 bases. This CDR3 has 15 residues. CDR1 is SGHTA, CDR2 FQGNSA, per germline. The junction had 0 bases not matched to a gene; V was cut back by 0 bases and J by 10 bases. The CDR3 loop reads CASSLAGLAGGEQFF. The CDR3 coding sequence is TGTGCCAGCAGCTTAGCGGGACTAGCGGGGGGGGAGCAGTTCTTC.

This chain joins TRBV5-6 and TRBJ2-5; D remains unclear. CDR1 is SGHDT, CDR2 YYEEEE, per germline. The V end lost 2 bases, the J end lost 5 bases, and 7 bases lay between the germline ends. This CDR3 region has 12 residues. CDR3 nucleotides: TGTGCCAGCAGCTTATATTTCGAGACCCAGTACTTC. Translating gives CASSLYFETQYF.

This clonotype was counted a few times. J is TRBJ1-1 and V is TRBV24-1, with D uncertain. CDR1 and CDR2 from the germline V gene are KGHDR and SFDVKD. V shed 9 bases and J shed 3 bases, with 19 bases lying between them. This CDR3 is 15 amino acids long. The CDR3 bases are TGTGCCACCCGATTTACCCAATCCGGGGACACTGAAGCTTTCTTT. Protein: CATRFTQSGDTEAFF.